The next 14 T cell receptor beta chains were all read from a single sample in a study of blood T cell repertoires in COVID-19. Clones were read by immunoSEQ multiplex PCR, and TCRdb kept only the in-frame ones, dropping some. The sample has approximately 200,000 clones; 80% to 90% are singletons. Sequencing was performed on peripheral blood. The receptor set was obtained from a man aged 55-75 years with acute or convalescent COVID-19.

This chain links TRBV29-1 with TRBJ1-5; TRBD1 matches 10 bases. The CDR3 sequence is 13 residues long. With V trimmed by 4 bases and J by 7 bases, 4 bases remained unmatched. Per the germline V gene, CDR1 is SQVTM and CDR2 is ANQGSEA. The CDR3 sequence is CSVGQGARQPQHF. DNA of the CDR3: TGCAGCGTTGGACAGGGGGCGCGGCAGCCCCAGCATTTT.

The rearrangement links TRBV20-1 to TRBJ2-1, with D possibly TRBD2 on 6 matching bases. This CDR3 spans 11 amino acids. Germline-derived CDR1 and CDR2 are DFQATT and SNEGSKA (reference sequence). Trimming removed 5 bases at V and 12 bases at J, with 14 bases between. This chain's CDR3 is CSAQKDGRQFF. Here the CDR3 DNA reads TGCAGTGCTCAAAAGGACGGGAGGCAGTTCTTC.

V usage is TRBV18 and J usage is TRBJ1-3, with D uncertain. This CDR3 contains 14 residues. Trimming took off 2 bases at V and 1 base at J, with 6 bases between the two ends. Germline assignment: CDR1 KGHSH and CDR2 LQKENI. The DNA of the CDR3 is TGTGCCAGCTCACCATTGTCTTCTGGAAACACCATATATTTT. This codes for CASSPLSSGNTIYF.

The rearrangement joins TRBV28 to TRBJ2-3; 10 bases are shared with TRBD2. V was clipped by 4 bases and J by 4 bases; unmatched bases: 17. The CDR3 length is 19 residues. Germline CDR1 is MDHEN and CDR2 is SYDVKM. The CDR3 DNA reads TGTGCCAGCAGTTCCACTCGCTGGCTAGCGGGAGATCCCCCAGATACGCAGTATTTT. Its protein is CASSSTRWLAGDPPDTQYF.

The chain recombines TRBV9 with TRBJ1-5, with 12 bases that match TRBD1. The V and J ends lost 3 bases and 7 bases, in that order; junction bases with no gene match: 5. The germline V gene encodes CDR1 SGDLS and CDR2 YYNGEE. This CDR3 region has 15 residues. CDR3 sequence reads: CASSGGTGGGQPQHF. Written as DNA, the CDR3 is TGTGCCAGCAGCGGGGGGACAGGGGGCGGACAGCCCCAGCATTTT.

This chain joins TRBV10-3 and TRBJ2-3, with D perhaps matching TRBD2 (6 bases). Germline CDR1 is ENHRY and CDR2 is SYGVKD. CDR3 length: 14 residues. V lost 10 bases, J lost 0 bases, and 14 bases lay in between. This CDR3 reads CATKGLFSTDTQYF. CDR3 in DNA: TGTGCCACAAAGGGACTTTTTAGCACAGATACGCAGTATTTT.

The CDR3 loop reads CASSQTGTSPYNEQFF. Written as DNA, the CDR3 is TGTGCCAGCAGTCAAACCGGGACTAGCCCCTACAATGAGCAGTTCTTC. V and J are TRBV5-4 and TRBJ2-1, with 9 bases fitting TRBD2. V shed 5 bases and J 2 bases; nucleotides not matched to a gene: 8. The CDR3 is 16 amino acids. Germline CDR1 SGHNT, CDR2 YYREEE (reference sequence).

The CDR3 DNA follows: TGTGCCAGCAGCTCCCCCACGGACGGAGGCCCATCCTACGAGCAGTACTTC. Translation: CASSSPTDGGPSYEQYF. The chain links TRBV7-9 to TRBJ2-7; TRBD2 is a possible D gene (5 bases). With 4 bases removed from V and 1 base from J, the gap between germline ends came to 20 bases. Germline CDR1 and CDR2: SEHNR and FQNEAQ (reference sequence). The CDR3 is 17 amino acids.

The V call is TRBV7-9, the J call TRBJ2-3, with TRBD1 matching 10 bases. This CDR3 is 15 amino acids long. The V gene end was trimmed by 5 bases and the J gene end by 4 bases; junction bases not matched to a gene: 6. Germline assignment: CDR1 SEHNR and CDR2 FQNEAQ (reference sequence). The CDR3 sequence is CASSTRQGAADTQYF. Written as DNA, the CDR3 is TGTGCCAGCAGCACGCGACAGGGGGCCGCAGATACGCAGTATTTT. Full variable domain (remainder filled in from reference TRBV7-9 and TRBJ2-3): DTGVSQNPRHKITKRGQNVTFRCDPISEHNRLYWYRQTLGQGPEFLTYFQNEAQLEKSRLLSDRFSAERPKGSFSTLEIQRTEQGDSAMYLCASSTRQGAADTQYFGPGTRLTVL.

The chain carries TRBV6-5 and TRBJ1-1; D possibly corresponds to TRBD1 (5 bases). Trimming cost V 6 bases and J 6 bases, with 14 bases left between them. The CDR3 is made up of 13 amino acids. Germline CDR1 MNHEY, CDR2 SVGAGI. The CDR3 protein is CASRDTTGAEAFF. CDR3 DNA: TGTGCCAGCAGGGACACGACGGGGGCTGAAGCTTTCTTT.

The chain uses TRBV7-2 and TRBJ2-4; TRBD2 aligns across 11 bases. V shed 4 bases and J 6 bases; nucleotides not matched to a gene: 2. The CDR3 has 14 residues. The germline V gene has CDR1 SGHTA and CDR2 FQGNSA. The CDR3 nucleotides are TGTGCCAGCAGCTCCGGACTAGCGGGAAACATTCAGTACTTC. It is translated as CASSSGLAGNIQYF.

The V call is TRBV4-1, the J call TRBJ2-5; a possible D gene is TRBD2 (6 bases). CDR1 and CDR2 from the germline V gene are MGHRA and YSYEKL. V was trimmed by 5 bases and J by 5 bases, leaving 15 bases between them. This CDR3 has 14 residues. The CDR3 loop reads CASSTTGETETQYF. As DNA, the CDR3 is TGCGCCAGCAGCACCACGGGGGAGACGGAGACCCAGTACTTC.

The chain joins TRBV16 to TRBJ1-2; D possibly corresponds to TRBD1 (5 bases). The germline V gene encodes CDR1 KGHSY and CDR2 FQNENV. V was shortened by 0 bases and J by 2 bases, with 10 bases between the two germline ends. CDR3 size: 15 residues. CDR3: CASSQSRTRNYGYTF. DNA for the CDR3: TGTGCCAGCAGCCAATCCAGGACACGGAACTATGGCTACACCTTC.

The rearrangement uses TRBV5-8 and TRBJ2-1; 9 bases align to TRBD2. V lost 4 bases, J lost 7 bases, and 18 bases stayed unmatched. CDR1 and CDR2 (germline): SGHTS, YDEGEE. The CDR3 has 18 amino acids. The CDR3 nucleotides are TGTGCCAGCAGCCCCGAAAGTCTCTCGGCGGGAGGGCAAAATGAGCAGTTCTTC. Residues: CASSPESLSAGGQNEQFF.